This entry is about one TCR beta chain. Its specificity is unknown. After 5'RACE with constant-segment primers, TCR alpha and TCR beta cDNA libraries carrying sample barcodes and UMIs were obtained. TCRdb analysed the 5' RACE reads with MiXCR anew, one entry per CDR3 protein. The sample has about 120,000 distinct CDR3 sequences, 15% to 20% seen once; the top ten hold 11% to 15%. Trimming cost V 5 bases and J 2 bases, with 7 bases left between them. Per germline, CDR1 SNHLY and CDR2 FYNNEI. The CDR3 loop spans 13 amino acids. This specimen comes from a study of T-cell memory formation after mild COVID-19. Study findings and constraints: Some responding clones appeared in pre-infection memory, suggesting cross-reactive memory joined. Clones that shrank (day 15 to 85) were balanced CD4/CD8, whereas later expanders leaned CD4+. There was no confirmation that second-wave clones peaking on day 37 were SARS-CoV-2 specific.

The rearrangement links TRBV2 to TRBJ1-5; D possibly corresponds to TRBD1 (5 bases). The receptor was isolated from an adult woman who had mild COVID-19 (a few samples of this study predate the infection). Cell type and time point are not known. Specimen: PBMCs or a T cell subset sorted from them (not recorded which). CDR3 loop: CASSRDRNQPQHF. For the CDR3, the DNA is TGTGCCAGCAGTAGGGACCGCAATCAGCCCCAGCATTTT.